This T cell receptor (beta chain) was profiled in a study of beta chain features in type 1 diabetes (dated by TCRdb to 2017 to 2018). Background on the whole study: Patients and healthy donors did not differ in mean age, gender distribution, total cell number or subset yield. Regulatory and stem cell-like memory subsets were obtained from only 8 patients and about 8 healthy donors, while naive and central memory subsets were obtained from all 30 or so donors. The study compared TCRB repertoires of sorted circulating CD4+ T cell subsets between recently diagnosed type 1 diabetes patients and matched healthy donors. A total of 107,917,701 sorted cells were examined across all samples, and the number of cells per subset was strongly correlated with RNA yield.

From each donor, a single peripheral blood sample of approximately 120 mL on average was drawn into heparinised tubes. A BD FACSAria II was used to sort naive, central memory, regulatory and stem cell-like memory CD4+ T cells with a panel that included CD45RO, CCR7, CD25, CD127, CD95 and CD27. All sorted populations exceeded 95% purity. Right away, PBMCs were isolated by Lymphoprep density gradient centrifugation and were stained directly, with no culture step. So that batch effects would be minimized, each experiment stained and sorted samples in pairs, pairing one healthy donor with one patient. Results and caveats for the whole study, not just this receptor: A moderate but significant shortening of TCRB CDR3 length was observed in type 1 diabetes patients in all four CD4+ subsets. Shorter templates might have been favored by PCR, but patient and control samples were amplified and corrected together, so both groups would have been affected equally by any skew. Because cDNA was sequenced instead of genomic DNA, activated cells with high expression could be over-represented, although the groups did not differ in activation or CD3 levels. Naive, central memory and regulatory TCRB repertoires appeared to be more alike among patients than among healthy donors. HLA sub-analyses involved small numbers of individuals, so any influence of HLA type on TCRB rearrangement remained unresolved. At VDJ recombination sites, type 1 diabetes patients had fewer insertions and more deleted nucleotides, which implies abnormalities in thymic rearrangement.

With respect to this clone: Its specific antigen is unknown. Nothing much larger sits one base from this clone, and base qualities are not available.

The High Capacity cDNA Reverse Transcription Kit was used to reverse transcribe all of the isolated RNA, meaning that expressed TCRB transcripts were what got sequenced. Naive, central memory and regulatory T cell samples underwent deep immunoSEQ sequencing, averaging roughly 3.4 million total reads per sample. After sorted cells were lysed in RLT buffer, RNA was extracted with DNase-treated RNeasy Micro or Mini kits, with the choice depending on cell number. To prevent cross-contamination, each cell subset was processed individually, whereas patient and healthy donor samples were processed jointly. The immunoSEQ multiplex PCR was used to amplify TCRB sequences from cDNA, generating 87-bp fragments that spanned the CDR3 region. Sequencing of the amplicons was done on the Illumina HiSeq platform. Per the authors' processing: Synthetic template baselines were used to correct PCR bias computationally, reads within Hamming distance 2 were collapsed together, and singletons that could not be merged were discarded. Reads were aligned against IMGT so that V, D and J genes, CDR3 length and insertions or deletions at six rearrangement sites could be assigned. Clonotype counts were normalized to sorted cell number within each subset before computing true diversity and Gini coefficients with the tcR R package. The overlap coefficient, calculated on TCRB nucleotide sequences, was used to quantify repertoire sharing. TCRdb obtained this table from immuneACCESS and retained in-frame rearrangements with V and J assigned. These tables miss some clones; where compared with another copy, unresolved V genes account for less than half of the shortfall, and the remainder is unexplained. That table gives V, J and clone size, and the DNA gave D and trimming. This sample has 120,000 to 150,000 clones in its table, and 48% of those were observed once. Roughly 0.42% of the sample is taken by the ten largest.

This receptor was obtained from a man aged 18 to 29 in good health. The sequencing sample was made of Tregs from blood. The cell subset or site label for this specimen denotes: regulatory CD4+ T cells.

Here is the DNA: TGTGCCAGTAGTACTAGATATCAGCCCCAGCATTTT. It encodes CASSTRYQPQHF. The V and J segments used are TRBV19 and TRBJ1-5; no D gene call is confident. The junction carries 6 bases between V and J, which are trimmed by 4 bases and 5 bases respectively. Including the terminal cysteine and phenylalanine, the CDR3 comprises 12 residues. Here the CDR3 DNA is all that survives: 36 bases in frame from base 1. From the germline V gene (reference sequence), CDR1 is LNHDA and CDR2 is SQIVND. With the rest looked up from the reference TRBV19 and TRBJ1-5 genes rather than sequenced, the full variable domain is DGGITQSPKYLFRKEGQNVTLSCEQNLNHDAMYWYRQDPGQGLRLIYYSQIVNDFQKGDIAEGYSVSREKKESFPLTVTSAQKNPTAFYLCASSTRYQPQHFGDGTRLSIL.